These 29 T cell receptor beta chains originate from one sample sequenced in a study of human T cells and chemical hapten exposure. Time point given: healthy volunteer bleed at 6 weeks. It was unfractionated whole blood from which total RNA was extracted. TCRdb reprocessed the RACE reads via MiXCR and lists one record per CDR3 protein. The sample carries about 65,000 distinct CDR3 sequences, around 6.1% recorded once. The sample was whole blood. The receptors were gathered from a female donor in good health. Some clones in this sample may be carry-over from other donors' samples.

This clonotype came up a few times. This chain uses TRBV4-2 with TRBJ2-3; D call uncertain. In germline, CDR1 is LGHNA, CDR2 YNFKEQ. Trimming cost V 4 bases and J 2 bases, with 16 bases left between them. The CDR3 runs 16 residues. The CDR3 DNA reads TGTGCCAGCAGCCCGAGTGTAGCAGCAAACACAGATACGCAGTATTTT. It translates to CASSPSVAANTDTQYF.

V gene TRBV6-2 or TRBV6-3 combines with J gene TRBJ1-1; tentatively, D is TRBD1 (5 bases). Germline lookup yields CDR1 MNHEY and CDR2 SVGEGT. The length of the CDR3 is 13 residues. Deletions cut 2 bases from V and 5 bases from J, with 9 bases between. The CDR3 nucleotides read TGTGCCAGCAGTTACGGGGGTTATACTGAAGCTTTCTTT. It specifies CASSYGGYTEAFF.

This clonotype has a count of ten or more. The J gene is TRBJ1-1, the V gene TRBV7-8, with TRBD1 as a possible D gene (6 bases). CDR1 is SGHVS and CDR2 is FQNEAQ in the germline V gene. CDR3 length: 16 amino acids. Trimming cost V 4 bases and J 0 bases, with 15 bases left between them. The CDR3 bases are TGTGCCAGCAGCTCCCGTGCAGGGGCAATGAACACTGAAGCTTTCTTT. Protein: CASSSRAGAMNTEAFF.

V and J are TRBV6-1 and TRBJ1-5; D is perhaps TRBD1 (5 bases). V shed 2 bases and J shed 0 bases, with 14 bases lying between them. The CDR3 totals 17 residues. CDR1 is MNHNS, CDR2 SASEGT, per germline. The DNA for the CDR3 is TGTGCCAGCAGTGAAACGGGGCCACCTATTAGCAATCAGCCCCAGCATTTT. It translates to CASSETGPPISNQPQHF.

This clonotype has a count of ten or more. The chain uses TRBV7-2 and TRBJ2-7; 8 bases match TRBD1. The CDR3 runs to 14 residues. CDR1 and CDR2 (germline): SGHTA, FQGNSA. With V trimmed by 5 bases and J by 5 bases, 8 bases remained unmatched. This chain's CDR3 is CASSPTGTGDEQYF. The CDR3 nucleotides read TGTGCCAGCAGCCCTACCGGGACAGGCGACGAGCAGTACTTC.

This chain's CDR3 is CASSLVRGTYEQYF. Here the CDR3 DNA reads TGTGCCAGCAGCTTGGTCCGGGGGACCTACGAGCAGTACTTC. The rearrangement joins TRBV5-5 to TRBJ2-7; possibly TRBD2 for D (6 bases). Germline assignment: CDR1 SGHKS and CDR2 YYEKEE (reference sequence). The CDR3 is 14 residues long. V lost 0 bases and J 2 bases, leaving 9 bases between the germline ends.

This clonotype was counted at least ten times. CDR3 amino acids: CASSGRRNTEAFF. Here the CDR3 DNA reads TGTGCCAGCAGCGGTAGGAGAAACACTGAAGCTTTCTTT. V and J are TRBV12-3 or TRBV12-4 and TRBJ1-1; the D is unclear. The CDR3 contains 13 residues. Trimming cost V 6 bases and J 2 bases, with 10 bases left between them.

This clonotype came up many times. V gene TRBV12-3 or TRBV12-4 combines with J gene TRBJ1-1; D unclear. The CDR3 has 16 amino acids. V shed 2 bases and J shed 1 base, with 14 bases lying between them. The CDR3 loop reads CASSLNFWDKNTEAFF. In DNA form, the CDR3 reads TGTGCCAGCAGTTTAAATTTTTGGGATAAGAACACTGAAGCTTTCTTT.

This clonotype was observed at least ten times. The chain uses TRBV29-1 and TRBJ2-3; no reliable D call. Germline V gene lookup returns CDR1 SQVTM and CDR2 ANQGSEA. The CDR3 has 15 amino acids. Trimming removed 0 bases at V and 3 bases at J, with 13 bases between. CDR3 DNA: TGCAGCGTTGAAGACACAGTGGGTGATACAGATACGCAGTATTTT. Translation gives CSVEDTVGDTDTQYF.

This clonotype is medium-sized. The CDR3 bases are TGTGCCAGCAGCTCATTGACAGGGATGAACTATGGCTACACCTTC. Protein: CASSSLTGMNYGYTF. This chain connects TRBV9 to TRBJ1-2, with 7 positions matching TRBD1. The germline gives CDR1 SGDLS, CDR2 YYNGEE. The CDR3 has 15 amino acids. The junction had 8 bases not matched to a gene; V was cut back by 4 bases and J by 2 bases.

V gene TRBV4-2 combines with J gene TRBJ2-3, with TRBD2 matching 12 bases. Germline V lookup: CDR1 LGHNA, CDR2 YNFKEQ. This CDR3 has 17 amino acids. Trimming removed 0 bases from V and 5 bases from J; junction bases left unmatched: 6. This CDR3 is CASSQERETSGRDTQYF. DNA of the CDR3: TGTGCCAGCAGCCAAGAAAGGGAGACTAGCGGGAGAGATACGCAGTATTTT.

The chain couples TRBV5-1 to TRBJ2-7; TRBD1 matches at 8 bases. Per the germline V gene, CDR1 is SGHRS and CDR2 is YFSETQ. CDR3 length equals 14 residues. Germline trimming cut 5 bases from V and 5 bases from J; bases unmatched to any gene: 9. The CDR3 loop is CASSPGQGGDEQYF. As DNA, the CDR3 is TGCGCCAGCAGTCCCGGACAGGGAGGCGACGAGCAGTACTTC.

This clonotype was seen only once. A much larger clone lies one base from this, so it may be a read error. The CDR3 sequence is CASWGQGSTDAQYF. As DNA, the CDR3 is TGCGCCAGCTGGGGACAGGGCTCCACAGATGCGCAGTATTTT. The J gene is TRBJ2-3, the V gene TRBV5-1, with 9 nucleotides matching TRBD1. This CDR3 is built from 14 residues. Germline CDR1 SGHRS, CDR2 YFSETQ.

This chain connects TRBV27 to TRBJ2-3; TRBD2 might be the D (5 bases). Germline CDR1 is MNHEY and CDR2 is SMNVEV (reference sequence). This CDR3 is 15 amino acids long. V was shortened by 5 bases and J by 5 bases, with 17 bases between the two germline ends. This CDR3 reads CASSPLGLFGDTQYF. For the CDR3, the DNA is TGTGCCAGCAGTCCCCTAGGACTGTTCGGAGATACGCAGTATTTT.

The table lists this clonotype with many counts. The V and J genes are TRBV5-1 and TRBJ2-5, with TRBD2 matching 10 bases. This CDR3 is 15 amino acids long. Germline CDR1 reads SGHRS; CDR2 reads YFSETQ. Trimming at V came to 4 bases and at J to 1 base, leaving 4 bases not matched to a gene. The CDR3 sequence is CASSTSGNPQETQYF. For the CDR3, the DNA is TGCGCCAGCAGCACTAGCGGGAATCCCCAAGAGACCCAGTACTTC.

This clonotype was picked up many times. The chain uses TRBV28 and TRBJ1-5; D gene unclear. V lost 2 bases to trimming and J lost 0 bases, with 17 bases between them. The CDR3 is 18 residues long. Per germline, CDR1 MDHEN and CDR2 SYDVKM. The CDR3 DNA reads TGTGCCAGCAGTTTAAAGCCTTCGCGGGATTTTAGCAATCAGCCCCAGCATTTT. Amino acid sequence: CASSLKPSRDFSNQPQHF. Filled out from reference TRBV28 and TRBJ1-5, the complete variable domain reads DVKVTQSSRYLVKRTGEKVFLECVQDMDHENMFWYRQDPGLGLRLIYFSYDVKMKEKGDIPEGYSVSREKKERFSLILESASTNQTSMYLCASSLKPSRDFSNQPQHFGDGTRLSIL.

At least ten counts were recorded for this clonotype. The chain combines TRBV6-2 or TRBV6-3 with TRBJ2-7; 8 bases agree with TRBD1. Germline V CDR1 and CDR2: MNHEY, SVGEGT. The ends lost 0 bases at V and 5 bases at J; junction bases unmatched: 3. CDR3 length equals 14 residues. The CDR3 region has the DNA TGTGCCAGCAGTTACTCCCAGGGGGCGAACGAGCAGTACTTC. Its protein product is CASSYSQGANEQYF.

There are many counts of this clonotype. This sequence joins TRBV21-1 and TRBJ2-3. TRBV21-1 represents a pseudogene. This CDR3 comprises 17 residues. The CDR3 DNA reads as TGTGCCCGATTCGTGGACCTCGCCTCTTCTAGCACAGATACGCAGTATTTT. Translation: CARFVDLASSSTDTQYF.

This clonotype was counted between two and nine times. The rearrangement links TRBV9 to TRBJ2-2; D gene uncertain. The CDR3 consists of 13 residues. Trimming removed 0 bases at V and 2 bases at J, with 2 bases between. Germline CDR1 SGDLS, CDR2 YYNGEE. The CDR3 nucleotides are TGTGCCAGCAGCGTAGGAAACACCGGGGAGCTGTTTTTT. It codes for CASSVGNTGELFF.

This clonotype was observed many times. This rearrangement joins TRBV28 to TRBJ1-1, with D perhaps TRBD1 (6 bases). With 2 bases removed from V and 11 bases from J, the gap between germline ends came to 18 bases. Per germline, CDR1 MDHEN and CDR2 SYDVKM. CDR3 length equals 14 residues. CDR3 bases: TGTGCCAGCAGTTTAGGCAGGGTAGGGGGAGAGGCTTTCTTT. Protein: CASSLGRVGGEAFF.

The sample holds a few counts of this clonotype. The V call is TRBV9, the J call TRBJ2-3; 11 bases line up with TRBD2. CDR1 and CDR2 from the germline V gene are SGDLS and YYNGEE. V lost 3 bases to trimming and J lost 4 bases; unmatched junction nucleotides: 4. The CDR3 covers 15 residues. CDR3 amino acids: CASSALAGGPDTQYF. CDR3 DNA sequence: TGTGCCAGCAGCGCATTAGCGGGAGGGCCAGATACGCAGTATTTT.

The chain recombines TRBV11-1 with TRBJ2-1; 7 bases are a match to TRBD2. The J segment lost 5 bases and the V segment lost 6 bases, leaving 4 bases of the junction unmatched. This CDR3 has 13 amino acids. From germline, CDR1 is SGHAT and CDR2 FQDESV (reference sequence). The CDR3 loop reads CASRLGLNNEQFF. CDR3 DNA sequence: TGTGCCAGCAGACTGGGACTAAACAATGAGCAGTTCTTC. Variable domain in full (rest from reference TRBV11-1 and TRBJ2-1): EAEVAQSPRYKITEKSQAVAFWCDPISGHATLYWYRQILGQGPELLVQFQDESVVDDSQLPKDRFSAERLKGVDSTLKIQPAELGDSAMYLCASRLGLNNEQFFGPGTRLTVL.

The table lists this clonotype with a few counts. The chain recombines TRBV19 with TRBJ2-7; D call uncertain. The length of the CDR3 is 14 residues. V lost 3 bases to trimming and J lost 1 base, with 10 bases between them. Germline-derived CDR1 and CDR2 are LNHDA and SQIVND (reference sequence). CDR3 in amino acids: CASSIPGVSYEQYF. The DNA for the CDR3 is TGTGCCAGTAGTATTCCCGGCGTGTCCTACGAGCAGTACTTC. The full variable domain, completed using reference TRBV19 and TRBJ2-7, is DGGITQSPKYLFRKEGQNVTLSCEQNLNHDAMYWYRQDPGQGLRLIYYSQIVNDFQKGDIAEGYSVSREKKESFPLTVTSAQKNPTAFYLCASSIPGVSYEQYFGPGTRLTVT.

About this clonotype itself: Since a much larger clone is just one base distant, this may be a read error. The J gene is TRBJ2-7, the V gene TRBV7-8; possibly TRBD2 for D (5 bases). This CDR3 region has 12 residues. V was trimmed by 7 bases and J by 6 bases, leaving 13 bases between them. CDR1 and CDR2 from the germline V gene are SGHVS and FQNEAQ. Written as DNA, the CDR3 is TGTGCCAGCACCCGGGGTCGAGGCGAGCAGTACTTC. It encodes CASTRGRGEQYF.

About this clonotype itself: A much larger clone differs by one base, so this may be a read error. The rearrangement links TRBV3-1 to TRBJ2-6; possible D gene TRBD1, 5 bases. Germline V gives CDR1 LGHDT, CDR2 YNNKEL (reference sequence). The CDR3 sequence is 15 residues long. The CDR3, as DNA: TGTGCCAGCAGCGTAAGTCCCTCTGGGGCCAACTTCCTGACTTTC. This codes for CASSVSPSGANFLTF.

The V call is TRBV20-1, the J call TRBJ2-4, with 10 bases matching TRBD2. The V gene end was trimmed by 6 bases and the J gene end by 3 bases; junction bases not matched to a gene: 2. CDR3 length: 13 amino acids. Germline V gene sequence: CDR1 DFQATT, CDR2 SNEGSKA (reference sequence). Written as DNA, the CDR3 is TGCAGTGCACGGACTAGCGGCAAAAACATTCAGTACTTC. Its translation is CSARTSGKNIQYF.

Many counts were recorded for this clonotype. This sequence joins TRBV6-6 and TRBJ2-1, with 7 bases that match TRBD2. The CDR3 covers 13 residues. CDR1 and CDR2 (germline): MNHNY, SVGAGI (reference sequence). V shed 8 bases, J shed 8 bases, and the junction held 9 bases outside the gene matches. This CDR3 is CASRSGLRDEQFF. The CDR3 coding sequence is TGTGCCAGCCGTAGCGGGCTGAGAGATGAGCAGTTCTTC.

The sample holds many counts of this clonotype. This chain links TRBV30 with TRBJ2-1; TRBD2 aligns across 9 bases. The junction had 1 base not matched to a gene; V was cut back by 0 bases and J by 4 bases. Germline assignment: CDR1 GTSNPN and CDR2 SVGIG (reference sequence). The CDR3 has 14 amino acids. CDR3 sequence: CAWSVAGGYNEQFF. Here the CDR3 DNA reads TGTGCCTGGAGTGTAGCGGGAGGTTACAATGAGCAGTTCTTC.

This clonotype was counted ten times or more. J is TRBJ1-1 and V is TRBV6-6, with 7 bases aligning to TRBD1. Losses at the gene ends were 4 bases for V and 0 bases for J; bases not matched to a gene: 8. The length of the CDR3 is 16 residues. Germline CDR1 and CDR2: MNHNY and SVGAGI (reference sequence). The CDR3 nucleotides are TGTGCCAGCAGTTTAGCAGGGGGGGGTATGAACACTGAAGCTTTCTTT. This translates into CASSLAGGGMNTEAFF.